These 19 T cell receptor beta chains were sequenced from one sample in a study of CD8+ T cells in alopecia areata. TCR sequencing used cDNA made by reverse transcription of extracted RNA. Clones were read by immunoSEQ multiplex PCR, and TCRdb kept only the in-frame ones, dropping some. The sample holds roughly 150,000 clones, around 50% seen once. The sequencing input was CD4+ T cells sorted from blood. All receptors come from a human donor with alopecia areata.

CDR3 in DNA: TGTGCCAGCGGTCCCGGGACAGGGGCCTACGAGCAGTACTTC. Protein product: CASGPGTGAYEQYF. V is TRBV7-9 and J is TRBJ2-7, with 10 positions matching TRBD1. Germline values: CDR1 SEHNR, CDR2 FQNEAQ (reference sequence). After removal of 8 bases from V and 2 bases from J, the junction contained 6 bases not matched to a gene. The CDR3 sequence is 14 residues long.

This clone was detected a few times. V usage is TRBV7-3 and J usage is TRBJ1-1; TRBD1 might be the D (5 bases). The CDR3 runs to 12 residues. CDR1 is SGHTA, CDR2 FQGTGA, per germline. V dropped 5 bases and J dropped 7 bases, with 11 bases sitting between them. CDR3 nucleotide sequence: TGTGCCAGCAGCCCACCTCAGGGTGAAGCTTTCTTT. It translates to CASSPPQGEAFF.

This clone has only a few counts. The V call is TRBV7-2, the J call TRBJ2-1; D is possibly TRBD2 (5 bases). In germline, CDR1 is SGHTA, CDR2 FQGNSA. Trimming removed 5 bases at V and 4 bases at J, with 12 bases between. This CDR3 spans 14 amino acids. CDR3 protein: CASSHRAVYNEQFF. Here the CDR3 DNA reads TGTGCCAGCAGCCACCGAGCGGTGTACAATGAGCAGTTCTTC.

The chain has TRBV2 and TRBJ1-2, with D possibly matching TRBD1 (5 bases). CDR3 length: 12 amino acids. Germline V gene lookup returns CDR1 SNHLY and CDR2 FYNNEI. Trimming pared 3 bases from V and 8 bases from J, leaving 10 bases between. The CDR3 protein is CASSDRVEGYTF. The DNA of the CDR3 is TGTGCCAGCAGTGACAGGGTCGAAGGCTACACCTTC.

V usage is TRBV10-2 and J usage is TRBJ2-5, with no clear D. The CDR3 has 12 amino acids. Per germline, CDR1 WSHSY and CDR2 SAAADI. Trimming stripped 3 bases from V and 5 bases from J, with 7 bases between. The DNA for the CDR3 is TGCGCCAGCAGTGACGTTTCTGAGACCCAGTACTTC. Protein product: CASSDVSETQYF.

This chain joins TRBV7-9 and TRBJ2-1; TRBD2 matches 14 bases. Germline loops: CDR1 SEHNR, CDR2 FQNEAQ (reference sequence). Unmatched junction bases numbered 2, after V lost 5 bases and J lost 5 bases. The CDR3 sequence is 15 residues long. The CDR3 nucleotides read TGTGCCAGCAGCCAGGGACTAGCGGGAGACAATGAGCAGTTCTTC. This gives the protein CASSQGLAGDNEQFF.

This clone was seen a few times. V usage is TRBV29-1 and J usage is TRBJ2-1; 8 positions agree with TRBD1. The CDR3 consists of 17 residues. With V trimmed by 7 bases and J by 5 bases, 19 bases remained unmatched. In germline, CDR1 is SQVTM, CDR2 ANQGSEA. The CDR3 DNA follows: TGCAGCGCCCCGGGGCAGGGGGCGCAAGTAGAAGACAATGAGCAGTTCTTC. This encodes CSAPGQGAQVEDNEQFF.

The CDR3 nucleotides read TGTGCCAGCAGCCAAGTCGCCGGACTAGCGGGTAATGAGCAGTTCTTC. This encodes CASSQVAGLAGNEQFF. This sequence joins TRBV4-2 and TRBJ2-1; 11 bases align to TRBD2. In germline, CDR1 is LGHNA, CDR2 YNFKEQ. Losses at the gene ends were 1 base for V and 7 bases for J; bases not matched to a gene: 6. The CDR3 contains 16 residues.

The V and J genes are TRBV29-1 and TRBJ2-3; D is perhaps TRBD2 (7 bases). Germline V gives CDR1 SQVTM, CDR2 ANQGSEA. The germline V and J ends were trimmed by 4 bases and 4 bases, with 18 bases remaining between them. This CDR3 has 15 amino acids. In nucleotides, the CDR3 is TGCAGCGTTGTGGGAGGTCGCGGGGGCCCAGATACGCAGTATTTT. Protein sequence: CSVVGGRGGPDTQYF.

This clone was detected a few times. V and J are TRBV29-1 and TRBJ2-7, with TRBD2 identical over 11 bases. The trim removed 7 bases at V and 2 bases at J, leaving 10 bases unmatched. Germline CDR1 is SQVTM and CDR2 is ANQGSEA. The CDR3 is 15 amino acids. Here the CDR3 reads CSGEIGTSGAYEQYF. The CDR3 DNA is TGCAGCGGTGAGATCGGGACTAGCGGAGCCTACGAGCAGTACTTC.

This clone has more than one count but fewer than ten. The chain couples TRBV10-3 to TRBJ2-3, with D uncertain. Germline V gene data show CDR1 as ENHRY and CDR2 as SYGVKD. The V end was cut by 11 bases, the J end by 2 bases, with 14 bases between. The CDR3 is 13 amino acids. The CDR3 region is CAAGDDLTDTQYF. The CDR3 DNA follows: TGTGCCGCCGGCGATGATCTCACAGATACGCAGTATTTT.

The chain recombines TRBV19 with TRBJ2-5; no reliable D call. This CDR3 is 14 amino acids long. Germline lookup yields CDR1 LNHDA and CDR2 SQIVND (reference sequence). The V and J ends lost 3 bases and 3 bases respectively, with 11 bases between them. The CDR3 region has the DNA TGTGCCAGTAGTATTTTGGGGTTGGAAGAGACCCAGTACTTC. As protein: CASSILGLEETQYF.

The gene calls are TRBV5-6 and TRBJ2-6, with 11 bases fitting TRBD1. Losses at the gene ends were 0 bases for V and 2 bases for J; bases not matched to a gene: 1. The germline V gene has CDR1 SGHDT and CDR2 YYEEEE. The CDR3 has 17 amino acids. The CDR3 DNA follows: TGTGCCAGCAGCTTGGTGGGACAGGGGGCTGGGGCCAACGTCCTGACTTTC. Its protein product is CASSLVGQGAGANVLTF.

This clone occurred a few times. Written as DNA, the CDR3 is TGCGCCAGCAGCCAACCTAGCGGAAAATTGGGCAATGAGCAGTTCTTC. It translates to CASSQPSGKLGNEQFF. V and J are TRBV4-1 and TRBJ2-1; the match to TRBD2 covers 7 bases. Trimming removed 2 bases from V and 6 bases from J; junction bases left unmatched: 10. The germline V gene has CDR1 MGHRA and CDR2 YSYEKL. The CDR3 is 16 residues long.

The chain joins TRBV5-6 to TRBJ2-7; D may be TRBD2 (5 bases). The length of the CDR3 is 16 residues. Germline lookup yields CDR1 SGHDT and CDR2 YYEEEE. Trimming removed 0 bases from V and 2 bases from J, with 15 bases in between. CDR3 loop: CASSLASTSRAYEQYF. CDR3 nucleotide sequence: TGTGCCAGCAGCTTGGCCTCAACTAGTCGAGCCTACGAGCAGTACTTC.

J is TRBJ1-2 and V is TRBV7-9; TRBD1 might be the D (6 bases). Trimming stripped 7 bases from V and 8 bases from J, with 14 bases between. This CDR3 is 12 amino acids long. Looked up from germline, CDR1 is SEHNR and CDR2 is FQNEAQ (reference sequence). The CDR3 coding sequence is TGTGCCAGCAAGGGGGGGCAGGAAGGCTACACCTTC. This translates into CASKGGQEGYTF.

This chain links TRBV10-1 with TRBJ2-1, with unresolved D. The germline V gene encodes CDR1 WNHNN and CDR2 SYGVQD (reference sequence). The CDR3 is 13 residues long. Trimming left V 8 bases short and J 10 bases short, with 18 bases between. The CDR3 DNA follows: TGCGCCAGCGGACCAAGGGTAGGTGGAGAGCAGTTCTTC. It encodes CASGPRVGGEQFF.

DNA of the CDR3: TGTGCCAGCCGACATAACCAAGAGACCCAGTACTTC. This translates into CASRHNQETQYF. This chain uses TRBV6-5 with TRBJ2-5, with D unclear. V lost 8 bases and J lost 0, with 7 bases in between. The CDR3 consists of 12 residues. Germline V gene lookup returns CDR1 MNHEY and CDR2 SVGAGI.

The CDR3 sequence is CASSIGTSGSHEQFF. DNA for the CDR3: TGTGCCAGTAGTATTGGGACTAGCGGGAGCCATGAGCAGTTCTTC. The chain combines TRBV19 with TRBJ2-1, with 14 nucleotides matching TRBD2. Germline CDR1 reads LNHDA; CDR2 reads SQIVND (reference sequence). The CDR3 loop spans 15 amino acids. V lost 3 bases to trimming and J lost 8 bases; unmatched junction nucleotides: 3.